This passage covers 16 T cell receptor beta chains from one sample sequenced in a study of neurological immune-mediated disorders (dated by TCRdb to 2018 to 2020). To prepare the library, 5' RACE was applied. The sequencing machine was an Illumina HiSeq 2500. The public sequencing data were trimmed at Q25 with fastp and processed into clonotypes with MiXCR by TCRdb, which kept only in-frame beta chains. CDR3 protein sequences are deduplicated, and each keeps its most common genes and DNA. The sample contains over 60,000 distinct CDR3 sequences, just over 5% of them found a single time. Less than 2.5% of the sample lies in the top ten. The specimen sequenced was PBMCs. All receptors come from a woman aged 25 to 39 with multiple sclerosis.

This clonotype came up many times. V usage is TRBV3-1 and J usage is TRBJ2-3, with TRBD1 identical over 8 bases. There are 16 residues in the CDR3. V lost 5 bases, J lost 2 bases, and 9 bases stayed unmatched. Looked up from germline, CDR1 is LGHDT and CDR2 is YNNKEL (reference sequence). CDR3 sequence (DNA): TGTGCCAGCAGCAACGGACAGGGAAAATTCACAGATACGCAGTATTTT. Translation gives CASSNGQGKFTDTQYF.

The sample holds many counts of this clonotype. V is TRBV20-1 and J is TRBJ1-2; D is undetermined. Trimming removed 4 bases from V and 3 bases from J, with 15 bases in between. The CDR3 runs to 14 residues. From germline, CDR1 is DFQATT and CDR2 SNEGSKA (reference sequence). The CDR3 DNA reads TGCAGTGCTATCAGAGGTCCAACAGACTATGGCTACACCTTC. Amino acids: CSAIRGPTDYGYTF.

Ten or more counts support this clonotype. This rearrangement joins TRBV7-2 to TRBJ2-7; weak D call: TRBD2 (5 bases). This CDR3 has 14 residues. With 5 bases removed from V and 3 bases from J, the gap between germline ends came to 14 bases. Germline-derived CDR1 and CDR2 are SGHTA and FQGNSA. The CDR3, as DNA: TGTGCCAGCAGCCTTTTTGAGGGCAACTACGAGCAGTACTTC. It is translated as CASSLFEGNYEQYF.

This clonotype has ten or more counts. This chain uses TRBV5-1 with TRBJ2-1; 7 bases fit TRBD2. The CDR3 consists of 17 residues. The trim removed 2 bases at V and 2 bases at J, leaving 10 bases unmatched. CDR1 and CDR2 from the germline V gene are SGHRS and YFSETQ. This chain's CDR3 is CASSLVDSGPAYNEQFF. As DNA, the CDR3 is TGCGCCAGCAGCTTAGTCGATAGCGGGCCCGCCTACAATGAGCAGTTCTTC.

The chain has TRBV19 and TRBJ2-2; D unresolved. The CDR3 extends over 13 amino acids. Germline CDR1 and CDR2: LNHDA and SQIVND (reference sequence). Between the trimmed V and J ends, which lost 5 bases and 3 bases, there was a span of 7 bases. CDR3 amino acids: CASSPTYTGELFF. DNA of the CDR3: TGTGCCAGTAGTCCTACCTACACCGGGGAGCTGTTTTTT.

This clonotype was recorded many times. The rearrangement links TRBV5-6 to TRBJ1-2, with 7 bases aligning to TRBD1. Per germline, CDR1 SGHDT and CDR2 YYEEEE. V lost 3 bases to trimming and J lost 3 bases; unmatched junction nucleotides: 11. The CDR3 has 16 residues. The CDR3 DNA follows: TGTGCCAGCAGCTCACTACAGGGGTCGTGGGACTATGGCTACACCTTC. Its protein is CASSSLQGSWDYGYTF.

As for this clonotype: A much larger clone differs from this one at a single base, so this may be a read error. The J gene is TRBJ2-2, the V gene TRBV20-1; 10 bases agree with TRBD2. V shed 7 bases and J 4 bases; nucleotides not matched to a gene: 3. The CDR3 has 13 amino acids. Germline CDR1 is DFQATT and CDR2 is SNEGSKA (reference sequence). The CDR3 sequence: CSDSGRTTGELFF. In nucleotides, the CDR3 is TGCAGTGATAGCGGGAGGACCACCGGGGAGCTGTTTTTT.

Written as DNA, the CDR3 is TGTGCCACCGCCCACCCGGGAACTGCCCTCAACGTCCTGACTTTC. Its protein product is CATAHPGTALNVLTF. The rearrangement uses TRBV10-3 and TRBJ2-6; possibly TRBD2 for D (5 bases). Trimming removed 10 bases at V and 9 bases at J, with 22 bases between. Germline CDR1 ENHRY, CDR2 SYGVKD. CDR3 length equals 15 residues.

A few counts support this clonotype. It may be a read error: a sequence one base away is much more abundant. This chain joins TRBV6-5 and TRBJ2-7; D is ambiguous. CDR3 length equals 14 residues. Germline CDR1 is MNHEY and CDR2 is SVGAGI. V was clipped by 6 bases and J by 3 bases, with 15 bases between them. This chain's CDR3 is CASRPGKINYEQYF. The CDR3 nucleotides read TGTGCCAGCAGACCTGGAAAGATAAACTACGAGCAGTACTTC.

This clonotype was seen repeatedly, ten times or more. The chain links TRBV20-1 to TRBJ1-5; 8 bases fit TRBD1. Germline V gene sequence: CDR1 DFQATT, CDR2 SNEGSKA (reference sequence). The CDR3 loop spans 14 amino acids. Trimming cost V 6 bases and J 7 bases; bases outside gene matches: 11. The CDR3 region is CSAPIQGAGQPQHF. CDR3 in DNA: TGCAGTGCCCCGATCCAGGGGGCAGGACAGCCCCAGCATTTT.

This clonotype was found many times. The chain combines TRBV20-1 with TRBJ2-1; 8 bases align to TRBD2. The germline gives CDR1 DFQATT, CDR2 SNEGSKA (reference sequence). The CDR3 loop spans 15 amino acids. J was trimmed by 7 bases and V by 2 bases; bases with no gene match: 10. The CDR3 loop is CSARPGTRGENEQFF. Written as DNA, the CDR3 is TGCAGTGCTAGACCAGGGACTAGGGGCGAGAATGAGCAGTTCTTC.

Many counts were recorded for this clonotype. Written as DNA, the CDR3 is TGCGCCAGCAGCTTGGGGGGGGTGAACACTGAAGCTTTCTTT. Protein product: CASSLGGVNTEAFF. V is TRBV5-1 and J is TRBJ1-1, with D tentatively TRBD1 (5 bases). V was clipped by 0 bases and J by 0 bases, with 6 bases between them. This CDR3 contains 14 residues. CDR1 and CDR2 from the germline V gene are SGHRS and YFSETQ.

This clonotype was detected ten times or more. The chain joins TRBV20-1 to TRBJ1-4; 9 bases are a match to TRBD1. The CDR3 runs 14 residues. J lost 8 bases, V lost 0 bases, and 4 bases had no gene match. Germline loops: CDR1 DFQATT, CDR2 SNEGSKA (reference sequence). CDR3 sequence reads: CSARETGGREKLFF. The DNA for the CDR3 is TGCAGTGCTAGAGAGACAGGGGGACGGGAAAAACTGTTTTTT.

This chain uses TRBV5-5 with TRBJ1-6, with D perhaps matching TRBD1 (6 bases). V was trimmed by 4 bases and J by 8 bases, leaving 10 bases between them. The CDR3 is 13 residues long. Germline V CDR1 and CDR2: SGHKS, YYEKEE (reference sequence). The CDR3 nucleotides read TGTGCCAGCAGCAAGTCAGGGGATTCACCCCTCCACTTT. Protein: CASSKSGDSPLHF.

The chain combines TRBV15 with TRBJ2-1; 8 nucleotides align to TRBD1. CDR3 length: 14 residues. Germline-derived CDR1 and CDR2 are LNHNV and YYDKDF (reference sequence). The V and J ends lost 5 bases and 5 bases, in that order; junction bases with no gene match: 5. The CDR3 here is CATSGTGLDNEQFF. The DNA for the CDR3 is TGTGCCACCAGCGGGACAGGACTTGACAATGAGCAGTTCTTC. The full variable domain, with the rest looked up from reference TRBV15 and TRBJ2-1, is DAMVIQNPRYQVTQFGKPVTLSCSQTLNHNVMYWYQQKSSQAPKLLFHYYDKDFNNEADTPDNFQSRRPNTSFCFLDIRSPGLGDTAMYLCATSGTGLDNEQFFGPGTRLTVL.

The sample holds many counts of this clonotype. The V call is TRBV7-2, the J call TRBJ1-4; tentative D call: TRBD1 (5 bases). This CDR3 spans 16 amino acids. V gave up 2 bases and J gave up 7 bases, with 17 bases separating them. Germline V lookup: CDR1 SGHTA, CDR2 FQGNSA. CDR3 residues: CASSLQGDPRSEKLFF. The CDR3 DNA sequence: TGTGCCAGCAGCTTACAAGGGGATCCTAGGAGTGAAAAACTGTTTTTT.